Reported below is one TCR beta chain. What it binds is not known. Using immunoSEQ multiplex PCR, the repertoire was profiled, and TCRdb retains in-frame clones only, with some absent. Among around 150,000 clones listed, roughly 89% were seen once. CDR3 length: 15 amino acids. Trimming shortened V by 0 bases and J by 4 bases, and 10 bases separated the two germline ends. Germline CDR1 LGHDT, CDR2 YNNKEL (reference sequence). This sample was included in a study of T cell responses to AZD1222 COVID-19 vaccine. About the study: Doses given second, at about 4 or about 12 weeks, were pooled. Study results and caveats: Repertoires in all cases were sampled only once the peak T cell response had passed. Dominant CD4 TCR responses targeted spike regions 160-218 and 743-854. Only a handful of AZD1222 recipients, roughly 6 in all, had baseline seropositivity.

The chain couples TRBV3-1 (or the pseudogene TRBV3-2) to TRBJ2-1; D gene unclear. This specimen was peripheral blood, taken on day 0 of AZD1222 vaccination. This TCR was recovered from an adult in good health. CDR3 coding DNA: TGTGCCAGCAGCCAAGATGGTTCCGGGTACAATGAGCAGTTCTTC. The encoded protein is CASSQDGSGYNEQFF.